The rows below give T cell receptor beta chains drawn from one sample of a study of blood T cell repertoires in COVID-19. Assay: immunoSEQ multiplex PCR; the TCRdb copy retains only in-frame clones and omits some. The table includes around 110,000 clones, approximately 90% detected once. The sample taken for sequencing was peripheral blood. Source of these receptors: a human donor with active COVID-19. The donor label of this sample is uncertain. Both conserved end residues are part of each CDR3. The order of the fields is clone size, J gene, D gene, V gene, CDR3 protein, CDR3 DNA. A D gene is named only where the DNA matches it firmly. The listing skips clone size in some rows; elsewhere it reads once, few, many or a size class.

>.|TRBJ2-7|TRBD1|TRBV27
CASSFSGQKWPYEQYF
TGTGCCAGCAGTTTTTCGGGACAGAAGTGGCCCTACGAGCAGTACTTC
>.|TRBJ2-7|TRBD2|TRBV2
CASRDYQISYEQYF
TGTGCCAGTAGGGACTATCAAATCTCCTACGAGCAGTACTTC
>.|TRBJ1-2|TRBD1|TRBV30
CAWAGGTSYGYTF
TGTGCCTGGGCAGGGGGCACCAGCTATGGCTACACCTTC
>.|TRBJ2-7|TRBD2|TRBV4-1
CASSQGASGAGYEQYF
TGCGCCAGCAGCCAAGGGGCTAGCGGGGCTGGGTACGAGCAGTACTTC
>once|TRBJ2-3|.|TRBV6-1
CASSERWLVRADTQYF
TGTGCCAGCAGTGAACGTTGGCTAGTTCGGGCAGATACGCAGTATTTT
>.|TRBJ1-1|.|TRBV6-5
CASSSEENTEAFF
TGTGCCAGCAGTTCTGAGGAAAACACTGAAGCTTTCTTT
>.|TRBJ1-2|TRBD1|TRBV2
CASRSDRANYGYTF
TGTGCCAGCAGATCGGACAGGGCCAACTATGGCTACACCTTC
>.|TRBJ2-2|TRBD2|TRBV9
CASSVGPSGGAFAGELFF
TGTGCCAGCAGCGTAGGTCCTAGCGGGGGGGCTTTCGCCGGGGAGCTGTTTTTT
>once|TRBJ1-3|TRBD1|TRBV5-5
CASSFLGGPGNTIYF
TGTGCCAGCAGCTTTTTAGGGGGCCCTGGAAACACCATATATTTT
>.|TRBJ2-5|TRBD1|TRBV14
CASSHPRGIQETQYF
TGTGCCAGCAGCCACCCCAGGGGGATCCAAGAGACCCAGTACTTC
>.|TRBJ2-2|.|TRBV9
CASSVGRVTGELFF
TGTGCCAGCAGCGTAGGTCGAGTAACCGGGGAGCTGTTTTTT
>.|TRBJ1-2|TRBD1|TRBV5-1
CASSNGTGKGYTF
TGCGCCAGCAGCAACGGGACAGGGAAGGGCTACACCTTC
>.|TRBJ1-6|TRBD1|TRBV5-8
CASSRPGQDNSPLHF
TGTGCCAGCAGTCGTCCGGGACAGGATAATTCACCCCTCCACTTT
>.|TRBJ1-4|TRBD1|TRBV5-6
CASRRQGGNEKLFF
TGTGCCAGCAGGAGACAGGGAGGTAATGAAAAACTGTTTTTT
>once|TRBJ1-5|.|TRBV5-1
CASSLGWGDDNQPQHF
TGCGCCAGCAGCTTGGGGTGGGGAGATGACAATCAGCCCCAGCATTTT
>.|TRBJ2-7|.|TRBV5-4
CASSLFMGSAGAPYEQYF
TGTGCCAGCAGCTTGTTTATGGGCTCCGCGGGGGCCCCCTACGAGCAGTACTTC
>.|TRBJ2-1|.|TRBV7-2
CASSFRSSYNEQFF
TGTGCCAGCAGCTTCCGGAGCTCCTACAATGAGCAGTTCTTC
>.|TRBJ2-7|.|TRBV5-6
CASSYSYEQYF
TGTGCCAGCAGCTACAGCTACGAGCAGTACTTC
>.|TRBJ2-7|.|TRBV7-9
CAAGGADYEQYF
TGTGCCGCCGGAGGGGCAGACTACGAGCAGTACTTC
>.|TRBJ2-2|.|TRBV9
CASSVTDKNTGELFF
TGTGCCAGCAGCGTAACGGACAAGAACACCGGGGAGCTGTTTTTT
>.|TRBJ1-1|TRBD1|TRBV5-1
CASSPETGEAEAFF
TGCGCCAGCAGCCCAGAGACAGGGGAGGCTGAAGCTTTCTTT
>few|TRBJ2-5|.|TRBV4-3
CASSQALYTGLETQYF
TGCGCCAGCAGCCAAGCGTTATATACAGGGTTGGAGACCCAGTACTTC
>.|TRBJ1-4|.|TRBV9
CASSPRPHGDEKLFF
TGTGCCAGCAGCCCCCGGCCCCACGGGGATGAAAAACTGTTTTTT
>.|TRBJ1-2|.|TRBV19
CASSDIGYTF
TGTGCCAGTTCGGACATTGGCTACACCTTC
>.|TRBJ2-7|.|TRBV6-6
CASSDHRASSYEQYF
TGTGCCAGCAGTGATCACAGGGCGAGCTCCTACGAGCAGTACTTC
>.|TRBJ2-5|.|TRBV2
CASSAREGLETQYF
TGTGCCAGCAGTGCCCGAGAGGGCCTGGAGACCCAGTACTTC
>once|TRBJ2-7|.|TRBV28
CASSFLQGGTYEQYF
TGTGCCAGCAGTTTCCTGCAGGGGGGTACCTACGAGCAGTACTTC
>.|TRBJ2-5|TRBD2|TRBV5-4
CASSPTHQTSVETQYF
TGTGCCAGCAGCCCTACCCACCAGACTAGCGTTGAGACCCAGTACTTC
>.|TRBJ1-2|.|TRBV20-1
CSAPGPYGYTF
TGCAGTGCTCCAGGTCCCTATGGCTACACCTTC
>.|TRBJ1-1|.|TRBV9
CASRAGGSVNTEAFF
TGTGCCAGCAGGGCCGGCGGGAGCGTGAACACTGAAGCTTTCTTT
>.|TRBJ1-3|.|TRBV7-6
CASSFRQHSGNTIYF
TGTGCCAGCAGCTTTAGACAGCACTCTGGAAACACCATATATTTT
>.|TRBJ2-7|.|TRBV10-3
CAISESADRAYEQYF
TGTGCCATCAGTGAGTCCGCCGACAGAGCCTACGAGCAGTACTTC
>.|TRBJ1-1|TRBD1|TRBV18
CASSPGTGGGNTEAFF
TGTGCCAGCTCACCGGGTACAGGGGGTGGGAACACTGAAGCTTTCTTT
>.|TRBJ1-1|.|TRBV15
CATSRGFLNTEAFF
TGTGCCACCAGCAGGGGCTTTCTGAACACTGAAGCTTTCTTT
>.|TRBJ1-5|TRBD1|TRBV13
CASSLGRGDRGHQPQHF
TGTGCCAGCAGCTTAGGCCGGGGGGACAGGGGGCATCAGCCCCAGCATTTT
>.|TRBJ2-7|TRBD1|TRBV12-3/TRBV12-4
CASRLTGPSEQYF
TGTGCCAGCAGGCTGACAGGGCCTTCCGAGCAGTACTTC
>.|TRBJ2-1|.|TRBV7-9
CASSPNLIGQFF
TGTGCCAGCAGCCCGAACTTAATTGGGCAGTTCTTC